A selection of T cell receptor beta chains follows, all from one sample in a study of T cell responses to AZD1222 COVID-19 vaccine. TCRdb's copy holds only in-frame clones and misses some; the assay was immunoSEQ multiplex PCR. In the table there are around 65,000 clones, less than 85% of which are singletons. The sample consisted of peripheral blood, taken 28 days after the second AZD1222 dose. The receptors were gathered from an adult who received the AZD1222 COVID-19 vaccine. CDR3s include the opening cysteine and the closing phenylalanine or tryptophan. D genes are given only for firm matches. Clone size appears in some rows only: once, few, many, or a class for an expanded clone.

j_call v_call clone_size d_call cdr3_aa cdr3_nt
TRBJ2-7 TRBV12-3/TRBV12-4 once - CASSTTGSREQYF TGTGCCAGCAGCACCACAGGGTCGCGCGAGCAGTACTTC
TRBJ2-1 TRBV7-8 - - CASSPSPNEQFF TGTGCCAGCAGCCCCTCCCCGAATGAGCAGTTCTTC
TRBJ2-1 TRBV24-1 - - CATSEAHREGEQFF TGTGCCACCAGTGAGGCGCACAGGGAGGGTGAGCAGTTCTTC
TRBJ1-1 TRBV11-3 - - CASSFKGGATEAFF TGTGCCAGCAGCTTCAAAGGGGGGGCCACTGAAGCTTTCTTT
TRBJ1-2 TRBV27 - TRBD1 CASGQGVAYGYTF TGTGCCAGCGGACAGGGAGTAGCCTATGGCTACACCTTC
TRBJ2-1 TRBV5-4 - - CASSLPGLSSYNEQFF TGTGCCAGCAGCCTCCCGGGGCTGAGCTCCTACAATGAGCAGTTCTTC
TRBJ2-3 TRBV19 - TRBD2 CASSIVPSGGVTDTQYF TGTGCCAGTAGTATAGTTCCTAGCGGGGGTGTAACAGATACGCAGTATTTT
TRBJ1-2 TRBV3-1/TRBV3-2 - - CASSQGGTGIGYGYTF TGTGCCAGCAGCCAAGGCGGCACAGGGATTGGCTATGGCTACACCTTC
TRBJ1-2 TRBV14 - TRBD1 CASSQETGDYGYTF TGTGCCAGCAGCCAAGAGACAGGGGACTATGGCTACACCTTC
TRBJ2-5 TRBV5-1 - TRBD2 CASSTQRERWETQYF TGCGCCAGCAGCACCCAGCGGGAGCGTTGGGAGACCCAGTACTTC
TRBJ1-2 TRBV19 - TRBD1 CASSLRRDREDYGYTF TGTGCCAGTAGCTTACGCCGGGACAGGGAGGACTATGGCTACACCTTC
TRBJ1-2 TRBV2 - - CASSEALRELGGYTF TGTGCCAGCAGTGAAGCGCTTCGGGAACTAGGAGGCTACACCTTC
TRBJ2-7 TRBV7-9 - TRBD2 CASSSAGGRYYEQYF TGTGCCAGCAGCTCCGCGGGGGGGAGATACTACGAGCAGTACTTC
TRBJ2-3 TRBV5-4 - - CASSFGPDTDTQYF TGTGCCAGCAGCTTCGGACCGGACACAGATACGCAGTATTTT
TRBJ2-5 TRBV7-2 - TRBD2 CASRRSGGVETQYF TGTGCCAGCAGGCGGAGCGGGGGGGTGGAGACCCAGTACTTC
TRBJ2-1 TRBV25-1 - TRBD1 CASSVQGASYNEQFF TGTGCCAGCAGTGTACAGGGGGCCTCCTACAATGAGCAGTTCTTC
TRBJ1-3 TRBV11-2 - - CASSSLKTGVGNTIYF TGTGCCAGCAGCTCTCTCAAGACAGGCGTTGGAAACACCATATATTTT
TRBJ2-1 TRBV29-1 - TRBD2 CSVGFGGGYNEQFF TGCAGCGTTGGTTTTGGCGGGGGCTACAATGAGCAGTTCTTC
TRBJ1-2 TRBV10-2 once - CASSDASPQYYGYTF TGCGCCAGCAGTGATGCGTCACCCCAATACTATGGCTACACCTTC
TRBJ2-3 TRBV5-1 once TRBD2 CASRLAGVPDTQYF TGCGCCAGCAGATTAGCGGGAGTACCAGATACGCAGTATTTT
TRBJ2-2 TRBV6-5 - - CASSWGATGELFF TGTGCCAGCAGTTGGGGCGCCACCGGGGAGCTGTTTTTT
TRBJ1-2 TRBV3-1/TRBV3-2 - - CASSQANGYTF TGTGCCAGCAGCCAAGCCAATGGCTACACCTTC
TRBJ2-5 TRBV3-1/TRBV3-2 once - CASSQDSSAGETQYF TGTGCCAGCAGCCAAGACTCTAGCGCCGGAGAGACCCAGTACTTC
TRBJ1-6 TRBV5-1 - TRBD1 CASSLTGQLNSPLHF TGCGCCAGCAGCTTGACGGGACAGCTTAATTCACCCCTCCACTTT
TRBJ1-1 TRBV11-1 - - CASSLEGRGTEAFF TGTGCCAGCAGCTTAGAAGGGAGGGGTACTGAAGCTTTCTTT